The 25 T cell receptor beta chains presented below share a single source sample, sequenced in a study of CD8 T cells in ankylosing spondylitis. TCRdb reprocessed the 5' RACE reads with MiXCR, giving one entry per CDR3 protein. Of 650,000 to 800,000 distinct CDR3 sequences in the sample, about 20% were seen once. Study findings and constraints: Ankylosing spondylitis blood appeared to carry a characteristic TCR beta motif of several highly homologous variants.

No antigen has been identified for these receptors. Material: blood, either unsorted or a sorted T cell fraction (not recorded which). The receptors were gathered from a male donor with ankylosing spondylitis.

This clonotype was seen a single time. The rearrangement links TRBV4-3 to TRBJ2-6; D unresolved. This CDR3 is 14 amino acids long. The germline V gene has CDR1 LGHNA and CDR2 YSLEER. Trimming shortened V by 3 bases and J by 4 bases, and 7 bases separated the two germline ends. CDR3 nucleotides: TGCGCCAGCAGCCAGTTCCGGGGGGCCAACGTCCTGACTTTC. Protein: CASSQFRGANVLTF.

This clonotype has only a few counts. The chain recombines TRBV6-1 with TRBJ1-2; the D gene is possibly TRBD1 (5 bases). The length of the CDR3 is 14 residues. Germline V CDR1 and CDR2: MNHNS, SASEGT. Trimming cost V 7 bases and J 7 bases, with 19 bases left between them. The CDR3 loop reads CASTKGQGSAGYTF. The CDR3 coding sequence is TGTGCCAGCACCAAAGGGCAGGGAAGCGCTGGCTACACCTTC.

This clonotype was detected a few times. The chain has TRBV7-2 and TRBJ2-2, with 10 positions matching TRBD1. The germline V gene has CDR1 SGHTA and CDR2 FQGNSA. The CDR3 covers 15 residues. The trim removed 3 bases at V and 4 bases at J, leaving 2 bases unmatched. As DNA, the CDR3 is TGTGCCAGCAGCTTTAGGACAGGGGGCACCGGGGAGCTGTTTTTT. Its protein is CASSFRTGGTGELFF.

J is TRBJ1-2 and V is TRBV5-1; D remains ambiguous. The germline V and J ends were trimmed by 5 bases and 0 bases, with 11 bases remaining between them. The CDR3 extends over 14 amino acids. CDR1 SGHRS and CDR2 YFSETQ come from the germline V gene. Written as DNA, the CDR3 is TGCGCCAGCAGAAACCCCGGGTCTAACTATGGCTACACCTTC. Amino acids: CASRNPGSNYGYTF.

The chain combines TRBV12-3 or TRBV12-4 with TRBJ2-2, with TRBD1 as a possible D gene (6 bases). Trimming left V 7 bases short and J 7 bases short, with 16 bases between. This CDR3 contains 14 residues. This CDR3 is CASTIGQFGGELFF. CDR3 coding DNA: TGTGCCAGCACCATAGGACAGTTTGGCGGGGAGCTGTTTTTT.

The chain uses TRBV12-3 or TRBV12-4 and TRBJ2-1; TRBD1 aligns across 11 bases. J gave up 9 bases and V 5 bases, and 9 bases lay outside the gene matches. This CDR3 spans 15 amino acids. This CDR3 is CASSRGTGGLGEQFF. CDR3 bases: TGTGCCAGCAGTAGGGGGACAGGGGGTCTCGGTGAGCAGTTCTTC.

This clonotype was seen repeatedly, ten times or more. The rearrangement links TRBV29-1 to TRBJ1-1; D is perhaps TRBD1 (5 bases). Germline V gene data show CDR1 as SQVTM and CDR2 as ANQGSEA. Trimming shortened V by 6 bases and J by 0 bases, and 17 bases separated the two germline ends. This CDR3 is built from 15 residues. The CDR3 DNA follows: TGCAGCGTCAAAGCGGGGTGGGGACTGAACACTGAAGCTTTCTTT. It codes for CSVKAGWGLNTEAFF.

This chain links TRBV12-3 or TRBV12-4 with TRBJ2-7; 9 nucleotides agree with TRBD1. The CDR3 runs to 14 residues. V shed 5 bases and J 3 bases; nucleotides not matched to a gene: 5. CDR3 protein: CASSRDRGYYEQYF. The CDR3 DNA follows: TGTGCCAGCAGTAGAGACAGGGGGTACTACGAGCAGTACTTC.

The rearrangement joins TRBV7-2 to TRBJ2-1, with 7 bases matching TRBD2. This CDR3 has 14 amino acids. The junction had 11 bases not matched to a gene; V was cut back by 2 bases and J by 13 bases. CDR1 is SGHTA and CDR2 is FQGNSA in the germline V gene. CDR3 protein: CASSLTGGLSGQFF. The DNA of the CDR3 is TGTGCCAGCAGCTTAACGGGGGGACTATCAGGACAGTTCTTC.

V and J are TRBV7-9 and TRBJ2-3; D is perhaps TRBD2 (5 bases). The V gene lost 1 base and the J gene lost 7 bases, with 9 bases spanning the gap. CDR1 is SEHNR and CDR2 is FQNEAQ in the germline V gene (reference sequence). The CDR3 extends over 13 amino acids. CDR3 DNA sequence: TGTGCCAGCAGCTTAGAATCCGGGAATACGCAGTATTTT. The encoded protein is CASSLESGNTQYF. The full variable domain, its missing parts supplied by reference TRBV7-9 and TRBJ2-3, is DTGVSQNPRHKITKRGQNVTFRCDPISEHNRLYWYRQTLGQGPEFLTYFQNEAQLEKSRLLSDRFSAERPKGSFSTLEIQRTEQGDSAMYLCASSLESGNTQYFGPGTRLTVL.

The rearrangement links TRBV27 to TRBJ2-7; 7 nucleotides match TRBD2. V lost 3 bases, J lost 3 bases, and 2 bases stayed unmatched. The CDR3 covers 13 residues. Germline V CDR1 and CDR2: MNHEY, SMNVEV (reference sequence). DNA for the CDR3: TGTGCCAGCAGTTTCGAGCGGGGCTACGAGCAGTACTTC. Protein: CASSFERGYEQYF.

The J gene is TRBJ1-1, the V gene TRBV5-1, with D possibly being TRBD1 (5 bases). CDR3 size: 14 residues. Trimming removed 2 bases at V and 2 bases at J, with 10 bases between. The germline gives CDR1 SGHRS, CDR2 YFSETQ. CDR3 nucleotide sequence: TGCGCCAGCAGCTTACAGGAAATCAACACTGAAGCTTTCTTT. This sequence encodes CASSLQEINTEAFF.

The chain has TRBV7-2 and TRBJ2-7, with a weak D call TRBD2 (6 bases). The CDR3 runs to 15 residues. V shed 1 base and J shed 4 bases, with 14 bases lying between them. Germline values: CDR1 SGHTA, CDR2 FQGNSA. CDR3: CASSLVHGTSYEQYF. The CDR3 region has the DNA TGTGCCAGCAGCTTAGTGCATGGGACTTCTTACGAGCAGTACTTC.

This clonotype was seen a few times. This chain connects TRBV4-2 to TRBJ1-4, with 7 bases matching TRBD1. Germline V lookup: CDR1 LGHNA, CDR2 YNFKEQ. Trimming removed 4 bases from V and 4 bases from J; junction bases left unmatched: 6. The CDR3 length is 15 residues. DNA of the CDR3: TGTGCCAGCAGCCCAGGGACAGCCGATAATGAAAAACTGTTTTTT. Amino acid sequence: CASSPGTADNEKLFF.

The chain is built from TRBV9 and TRBJ2-3, with D unresolved. This CDR3 is built from 16 residues. Trimming stripped 1 base from V and 0 bases from J, with 12 bases between. In germline, CDR1 is SGDLS, CDR2 YYNGEE. DNA of the CDR3: TGTGCCAGCAGCGTATTTCTAAGCACTAGCACAGATACGCAGTATTTT. Its protein product is CASSVFLSTSTDTQYF.

The chain combines TRBV5-1 with TRBJ1-1; a possible D gene is TRBD1 (5 bases). The germline CDR1 and CDR2 sequences are SGHRS and YFSETQ. The CDR3 loop spans 15 amino acids. Trimming pared 2 bases from V and 7 bases from J, leaving 18 bases between. In nucleotides, the CDR3 is TGCGCCAGCAGCTTAAAACTAGGAGATGGGGGTGAAGCTTTCTTT. Protein product: CASSLKLGDGGEAFF.

This clonotype was recorded a few times. The chain links TRBV3-1 to TRBJ2-7; D may match TRBD1 or TRBD2 (6 bases each). V lost 4 bases and J 0 bases, leaving 13 bases between the germline ends. From germline, CDR1 is LGHDT and CDR2 YNNKEL (reference sequence). The CDR3 loop spans 15 amino acids. The DNA of the CDR3 is TGTGCCAGCAGCCCTCACGGGGGCCCCTCCTACGAGCAGTACTTC. This codes for CASSPHGGPSYEQYF.

This rearrangement joins TRBV5-4 to TRBJ2-2; 8 bases fit TRBD1. Germline V CDR1 and CDR2: SGHNT, YYREEE (reference sequence). This CDR3 region has 16 residues. With 5 bases clipped from V and 5 bases from J, the junction kept 11 bases outside the gene matches. In DNA, the CDR3 is TGTGCCAGCAGTTCACGTAGACAGGGGCCAACCGGGGAGCTGTTTTTT. Protein product: CASSSRRQGPTGELFF.

The chain is built from TRBV6-1 and TRBJ1-1; 7 bases align to TRBD1. The V gene's germline CDR1 is MNHNS and CDR2 SASEGT. The CDR3 totals 15 residues. V dropped 1 base and J dropped 1; count of bases not matched to a gene: 3. The CDR3: CASSEGQGGNTEAFF. The CDR3 bases are TGTGCCAGCAGTGAAGGGCAGGGGGGGAACACTGAAGCTTTCTTT.

The table lists this clonotype with a few counts. The V and J genes are TRBV7-2 and TRBJ2-5, with 7 bases identical to TRBD2. From germline, CDR1 is SGHTA and CDR2 FQGNSA. V trimming: 0 bases; J trimming: 1 base; junction bases outside the gene matches: 5. CDR3 length: 16 residues. For the CDR3, the DNA is TGTGCCAGCAGCTTAGCATCATCTAGCGGCCAAGAGACCCAGTACTTC. It specifies CASSLASSSGQETQYF.

The rearrangement uses TRBV28 and TRBJ1-5, with D possibly being TRBD1 (5 bases). The CDR3 is 17 amino acids. Germline V CDR1 and CDR2: MDHEN, SYDVKM. The V end lost 5 bases, the J end lost 1 base, and 18 bases lay between the germline ends. CDR3 in amino acids: CASSPPIWGVSNQPQHF. The DNA for the CDR3 is TGTGCCAGCAGTCCCCCGATCTGGGGGGTAAGCAATCAGCCCCAGCATTTT.

This clonotype has more than one count but fewer than ten. CDR3 sequence (DNA): TGTGCCAGCAGTTTTTCGGAAGATCAGCCCCAGCATTTT. It translates to CASSFSEDQPQHF. The rearrangement joins TRBV12-3 or TRBV12-4 to TRBJ1-5; D gene uncertain. The CDR3 covers 13 residues. The germline V and J ends were trimmed by 3 bases and 5 bases, with 8 bases remaining between them.

This clonotype has just a few counts. The chain carries TRBV7-3 and TRBJ1-1; no clear D. V was pared by 0 bases and J by 0 bases, with 5 bases between. CDR1 SGHTA and CDR2 FQGTGA come from the germline V gene. CDR3 length: 14 amino acids. The CDR3, as DNA: TGTGCCAGCAGCTTAACGTCAGTGAACACTGAAGCTTTCTTT. Translating it yields CASSLTSVNTEAFF.

There are many counts of this clonotype. The chain carries TRBV4-3 and TRBJ1-4, with TRBD1 as a possible D gene (5 bases). The CDR3 covers 14 residues. Germline V CDR1 and CDR2: LGHNA, YSLEER. Trimming took off 1 base at V and 5 bases at J, with 8 bases between the two ends. In nucleotides, the CDR3 is TGCGCCAGCAGCCAAGGAGACAGCAATGAAAAACTGTTTTTT. It encodes CASSQGDSNEKLFF.

This clonotype was counted a few times. The chain has TRBV14 and TRBJ2-7, with 8 positions matching TRBD1. Unmatched junction bases numbered 4, after V lost 4 bases and J lost 2 bases. The V gene's germline CDR1 is SGHDN and CDR2 FVKESK. CDR3 length: 14 residues. CDR3 sequence reads: CASSPPGQAYEQYF. CDR3 DNA: TGTGCCAGCAGCCCCCCGGGACAGGCCTACGAGCAGTACTTC. Based on the CDR3 plus reference TRBV14 and TRBJ2-7, the full variable domain is EAGVTQFPSHSVIEKGQTVTLRCDPISGHDNLYWYRRVMGKEIKFLLHFVKESKQDESGMPNNRFLAERTGGTYSTLKVQPAELEDSGVYFCASSPPGQAYEQYFGPGTRLTVT.